A single sample gave rise to the 8 T cell receptor beta chains below, sequenced in a study of T cells in Graves' hyperthyroidism and ophthalmopathy. RNA transcripts served as the template for amplifying TCR beta CDR3 regions. A first-round RT-PCR of the TCR CDR3 used the HTBI primer set. From the multiplex PCR reads, TCRdb called clonotypes with MiXCR, one entry per CDR3 protein. Of 300,000 to 450,000 distinct CDR3 sequences in the sample, under 15% were seen once. Sample: blood. The receptor set was obtained from a woman under 30 with Graves' hyperthyroidism.

Worth noting for this clonotype: The junction and the germline gene differ at one end; a read error may be behind it. V and J are TRBV20-1 and TRBJ2-7, with 8 bases aligning to TRBD2. Germline CDR1 is DFQATT and CDR2 is SNEGSKA (reference sequence). The CDR3 is 12 residues long. The CDR3 reads CSASTSGYERYF. In nucleotides, the CDR3 is TGCAGTGCCTCCACTAGCGGCTACGAGCGGTACTTC.

This clonotype was detected ten times or more. The gene calls are TRBV7-8 and TRBJ2-5, with a tentative D call TRBD2 (5 bases). This CDR3 has 13 residues. Trimming took 7 bases from V and 3 from J, leaving 12 bases between them. Germline loops: CDR1 SGHVS, CDR2 FQNEAQ. DNA of the CDR3: TGTGCCAGCAATGCGGCGCGGGAAGAGACCCAGTACTTC. Its protein is CASNAAREETQYF.

At least ten counts were recorded for this clonotype. This chain joins TRBV18 and TRBJ1-5; no reliable D call. Trimming left V 8 bases short and J 4 bases short, with 12 bases between. The CDR3 extends over 13 amino acids. Per germline, CDR1 KGHSH and CDR2 LQKENI. The CDR3 loop is CASRATQNQPQHF. The CDR3 DNA reads TGTGCCAGCCGGGCCACTCAAAATCAGCCCCAGCATTTT.

This clonotype was recorded many times. The genes are TRBV6-2 or TRBV6-3 and TRBJ1-4; D unresolved. Per germline, CDR1 MNHEY and CDR2 SVGEGT. This CDR3 has 15 amino acids. V dropped 7 bases and J dropped 7 bases, with 19 bases sitting between them. CDR3 nucleotides: TGTGCCAGCAAGGGTGGACCCGGAGCAGGTGAAAAACTGTTTTTT. It codes for CASKGGPGAGEKLFF.

In its sample, this clonotype was seen many times. The rearrangement joins TRBV11-1 to TRBJ1-2, with D possibly matching TRBD1 (6 bases). Trimming pared 2 bases from V and 3 bases from J, leaving 7 bases between. Germline CDR1 SGHAT, CDR2 FQDESV (reference sequence). This CDR3 spans 13 amino acids. CDR3 region: CASSLKGDYGYTF. The CDR3 DNA follows: TGTGCCAGCAGCTTAAAGGGGGACTATGGCTACACCTTC.

This clonotype was counted many times. The chain uses TRBV20-1 and TRBJ2-5; the D call may be TRBD1 or TRBD2 (5 bases each). Trimming removed 5 bases from V and 5 bases from J, with 18 bases in between. Germline loops: CDR1 DFQATT, CDR2 SNEGSKA (reference sequence). This CDR3 spans 14 amino acids. The CDR3 is CSARRDAFYETQYF. CDR3 in DNA: TGCAGTGCTCGCCGGGACGCCTTCTATGAGACCCAGTACTTC.

The chain couples TRBV5-5 to TRBJ2-3; 7 nucleotides align to TRBD1. CDR1 and CDR2 from the germline V gene are SGHKS and YYEKEE (reference sequence). The length of the CDR3 is 15 residues. With V trimmed by 4 bases and J by 2 bases, 7 bases remained unmatched. CDR3 amino acids: CASSGWTGDTDTQYF. The CDR3 region has the DNA TGTGCCAGCAGCGGATGGACAGGAGACACAGATACGCAGTATTTT.

This rearrangement joins TRBV3-1 to TRBJ1-2, with 9 bases fitting TRBD1. The CDR3 has 20 residues. V lost 3 bases and J lost 2; bases outside the gene matches: 19. Germline lookup yields CDR1 LGHDT and CDR2 YNNKEL (reference sequence). CDR3 sequence (DNA): TGTGCCAGCAGCCATCCACCCGACAGGGGGGTTTTTAAGAGGAACTATGGCTACACCTTC. Residues: CASSHPPDRGVFKRNYGYTF.